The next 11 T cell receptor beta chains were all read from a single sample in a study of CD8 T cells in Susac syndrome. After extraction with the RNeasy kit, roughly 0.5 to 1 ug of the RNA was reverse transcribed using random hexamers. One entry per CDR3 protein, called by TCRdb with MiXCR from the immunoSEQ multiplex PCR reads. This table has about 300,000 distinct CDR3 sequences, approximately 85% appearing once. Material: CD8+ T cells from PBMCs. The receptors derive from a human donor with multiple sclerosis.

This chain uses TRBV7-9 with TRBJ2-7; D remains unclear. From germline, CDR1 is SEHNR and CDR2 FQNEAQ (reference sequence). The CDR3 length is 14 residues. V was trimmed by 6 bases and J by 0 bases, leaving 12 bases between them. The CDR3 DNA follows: TGTGCCAGCAGATCAAGCGCCAGCTCCTACGAGCAGTACTTC. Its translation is CASRSSASSYEQYF. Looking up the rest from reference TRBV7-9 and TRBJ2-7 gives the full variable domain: DTGVSQNPRHKITKRGQNVTFRCDPISEHNRLYWYRQTLGQGPEFLTYFQNEAQLEKSRLLSDRFSAERPKGSFSTLEIQRTEQGDSAMYLCASRSSASSYEQYFGPGTRLTVT.

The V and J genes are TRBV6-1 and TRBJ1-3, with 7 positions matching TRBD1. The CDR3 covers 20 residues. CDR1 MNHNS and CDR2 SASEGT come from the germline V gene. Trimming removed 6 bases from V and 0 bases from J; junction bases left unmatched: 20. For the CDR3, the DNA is TGTGCCAGCAGACAAGACGGGACAGCTTTTGCACTTAGCTCTGGAAACACCATATATTTT. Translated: CASRQDGTAFALSSGNTIYF.

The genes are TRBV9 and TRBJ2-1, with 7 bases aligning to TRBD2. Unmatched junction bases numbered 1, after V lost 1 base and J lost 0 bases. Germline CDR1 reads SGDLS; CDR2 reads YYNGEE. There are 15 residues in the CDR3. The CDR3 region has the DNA TGTGCCAGCAGCGTAAGCGGGAACTCCTACAATGAGCAGTTCTTC. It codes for CASSVSGNSYNEQFF.

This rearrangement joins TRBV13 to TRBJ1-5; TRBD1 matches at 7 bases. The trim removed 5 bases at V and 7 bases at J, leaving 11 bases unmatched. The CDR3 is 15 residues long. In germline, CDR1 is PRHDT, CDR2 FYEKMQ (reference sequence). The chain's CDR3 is CASSASDRANQPQHF. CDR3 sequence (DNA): TGTGCCAGCAGCGCTAGTGACAGGGCGAACCAGCCCCAGCATTTT.

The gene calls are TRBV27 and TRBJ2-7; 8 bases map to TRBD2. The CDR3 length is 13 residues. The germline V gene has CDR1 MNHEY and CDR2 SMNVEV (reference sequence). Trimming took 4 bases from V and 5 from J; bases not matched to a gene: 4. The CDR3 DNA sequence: TGTGCCAGCAGTTGGGGGACTAGGGACGAGCAGTACTTC. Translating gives CASSWGTRDEQYF.

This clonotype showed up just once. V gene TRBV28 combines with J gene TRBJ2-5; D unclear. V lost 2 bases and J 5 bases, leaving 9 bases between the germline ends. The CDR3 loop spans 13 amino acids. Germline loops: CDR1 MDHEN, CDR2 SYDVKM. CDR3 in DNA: TGTGCCAGCAGTTTAGAAGGGCGGGAGACCCAGTACTTC. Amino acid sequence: CASSLEGRETQYF.

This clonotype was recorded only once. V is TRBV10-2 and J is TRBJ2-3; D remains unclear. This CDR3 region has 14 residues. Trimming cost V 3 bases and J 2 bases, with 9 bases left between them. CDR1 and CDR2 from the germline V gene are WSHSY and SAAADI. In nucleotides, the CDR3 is TGCGCCAGCAGTGATTACGGGCTCACAGATACGCAGTATTTT. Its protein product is CASSDYGLTDTQYF.

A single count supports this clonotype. The CDR3 reads CASSHTGIAKNIQYF. The CDR3 coding sequence is TGTGCCAGCAGCCACACAGGGATAGCCAAAAACATTCAGTACTTC. The chain is built from TRBV7-9 and TRBJ2-4, with D maybe TRBD1 (6 bases). Trimming left V 5 bases short and J 0 bases short, with 11 bases between. The CDR3 covers 15 residues. The germline V gene encodes CDR1 SEHNR and CDR2 FQNEAQ (reference sequence).

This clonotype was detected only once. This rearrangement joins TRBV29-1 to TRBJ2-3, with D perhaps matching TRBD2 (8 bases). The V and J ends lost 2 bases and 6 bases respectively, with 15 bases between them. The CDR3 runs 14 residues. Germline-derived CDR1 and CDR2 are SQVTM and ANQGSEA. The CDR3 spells CSVELAGTEDTQYF. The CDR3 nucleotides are TGCAGCGTTGAATTAGCGGGGACAGAGGATACGCAGTATTTT.

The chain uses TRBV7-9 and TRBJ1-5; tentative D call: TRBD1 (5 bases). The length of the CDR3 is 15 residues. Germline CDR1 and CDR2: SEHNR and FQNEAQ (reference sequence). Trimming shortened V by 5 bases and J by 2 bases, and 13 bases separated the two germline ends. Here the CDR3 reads CASSASGEGNQPQHF. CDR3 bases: TGTGCCAGCAGCGCTTCGGGGGAAGGCAATCAGCCCCAGCATTTT.

CDR3 amino acids: CASSQDSLGRLLETQYF. The CDR3 nucleotides are TGCGCCAGCAGCCAAGATTCTTTGGGCAGACTTTTAGAGACCCAGTACTTC. The rearrangement uses TRBV4-1 and TRBJ2-5, with D unclear. The CDR3 has 17 amino acids. Germline-derived CDR1 and CDR2 are MGHRA and YSYEKL. V lost 0 bases and J 4 bases, leaving 18 bases between the germline ends.